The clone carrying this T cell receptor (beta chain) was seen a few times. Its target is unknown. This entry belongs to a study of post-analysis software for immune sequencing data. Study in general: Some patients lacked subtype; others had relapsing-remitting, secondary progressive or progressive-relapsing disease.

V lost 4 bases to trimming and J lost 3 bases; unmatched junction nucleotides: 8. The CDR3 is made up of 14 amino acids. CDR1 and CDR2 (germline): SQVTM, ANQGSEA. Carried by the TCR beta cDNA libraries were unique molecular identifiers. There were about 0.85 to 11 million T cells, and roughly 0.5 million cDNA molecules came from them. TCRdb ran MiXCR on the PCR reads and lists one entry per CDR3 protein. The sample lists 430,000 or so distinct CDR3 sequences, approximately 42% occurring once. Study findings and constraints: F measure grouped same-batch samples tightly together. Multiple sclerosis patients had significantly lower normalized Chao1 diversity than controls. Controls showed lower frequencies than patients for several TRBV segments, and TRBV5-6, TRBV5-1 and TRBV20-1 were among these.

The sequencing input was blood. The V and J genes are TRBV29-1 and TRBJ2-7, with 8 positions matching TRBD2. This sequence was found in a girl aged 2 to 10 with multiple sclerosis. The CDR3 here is CSVGSGLALYEQYF. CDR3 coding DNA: TGCAGCGTTGGGAGCGGACTAGCCCTCTACGAGCAGTACTTC.